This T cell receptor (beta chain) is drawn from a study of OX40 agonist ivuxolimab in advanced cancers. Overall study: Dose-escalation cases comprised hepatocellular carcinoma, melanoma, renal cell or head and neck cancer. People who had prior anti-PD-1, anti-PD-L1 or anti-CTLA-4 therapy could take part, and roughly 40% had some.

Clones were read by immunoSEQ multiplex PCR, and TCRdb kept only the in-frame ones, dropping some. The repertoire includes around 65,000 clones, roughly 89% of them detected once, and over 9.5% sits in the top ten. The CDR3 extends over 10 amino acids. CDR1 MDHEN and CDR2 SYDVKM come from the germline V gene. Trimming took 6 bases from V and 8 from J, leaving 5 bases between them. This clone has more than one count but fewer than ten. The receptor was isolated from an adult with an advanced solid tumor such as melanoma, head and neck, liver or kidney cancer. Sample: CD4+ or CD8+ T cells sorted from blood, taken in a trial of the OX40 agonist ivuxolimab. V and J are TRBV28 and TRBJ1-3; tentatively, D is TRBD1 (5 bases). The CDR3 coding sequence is TGTGCCAGCAGAGGGGACACCATATATTTT. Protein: CASRGDTIYF. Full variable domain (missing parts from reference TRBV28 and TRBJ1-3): DVKVTQSSRYLVKRTGEKVFLECVQDMDHENMFWYRQDPGLGLRLIYFSYDVKMKEKGDIPEGYSVSREKKERFSLILESASTNQTSMYLCASRGDTIYFGEGSWLTVV.